A single sample gave rise to the 12 T cell receptor beta chains below, sequenced in a study of shared clonotypes between healthy human individuals. Profiling relied on immunoSEQ multiplex PCR, and the TCRdb table lists in-frame clones only, not all of them. The table lists about 1,500,000 clones, more than 95% of them singletons. Sequencing input: naive CD4+ T cells sorted from blood. Specified subset: CD45RA+ positively selected. All receptors derive from a man younger than 40 in good health.

DNA of the CDR3: TGTGCCAGCAGCTTAGCGGTCAGACTATACGAGCAGTACTTC. Translation: CASSLAVRLYEQYF. This chain joins TRBV11-2 and TRBJ2-7, with D possibly matching TRBD2 (5 bases). Trimming removed 1 base from V and 4 bases from J, with 11 bases in between. Germline CDR1 SGHAT, CDR2 FQNNGV. The CDR3 extends over 14 amino acids.

The CDR3 sequence: CAWRPENSNYGYTF. In nucleotides, the CDR3 is TGTGCCTGGAGGCCAGAAAATTCTAACTATGGCTACACCTTC. The rearrangement uses TRBV30 and TRBJ1-2; D remains ambiguous. The germline V gene has CDR1 GTSNPN and CDR2 SVGIG (reference sequence). The CDR3 contains 14 residues. Trimming removed 3 bases at V and 0 bases at J, with 11 bases between.

The chain employs TRBV5-1 and TRBJ2-3; weak D call: TRBD2 (6 bases). V was trimmed by 3 bases and J by 6 bases, leaving 17 bases between them. The CDR3 covers 15 residues. The V gene's germline CDR1 is SGHRS and CDR2 YFSETQ. The CDR3 protein is CASSSVWRGIDTQYF. As DNA, the CDR3 is TGCGCCAGCAGCTCTGTTTGGCGGGGTATCGATACGCAGTATTTT.

The chain is built from TRBV30 and TRBJ1-1; D is perhaps TRBD1 (5 bases). Per the germline V gene, CDR1 is GTSNPN and CDR2 is SVGIG (reference sequence). CDR3 length: 13 residues. The CDR3 region is CARDEGKGAEAFF. The CDR3 nucleotides read TGTGCTAGGGATGAGGGGAAGGGAGCTGAAGCTTTCTTT.

The chain employs TRBV4-3 and TRBJ1-2; D gene unclear. This CDR3 has 13 amino acids. The germline V and J ends were trimmed by 0 bases and 5 bases, with 7 bases remaining between them. Looked up from germline, CDR1 is LGHNA and CDR2 is YSLEER. The CDR3 sequence is CASSQDRGYGYTF. The CDR3 nucleotides are TGCGCCAGCAGCCAAGATCGAGGATATGGCTACACCTTC.

The chain combines TRBV7-9 with TRBJ1-4; possibly TRBD1 for D (5 bases). CDR3 length: 16 amino acids. The germline CDR1 and CDR2 sequences are SEHNR and FQNEAQ (reference sequence). V lost 0 bases to trimming and J lost 5 bases, with 13 bases between them. The CDR3 protein is CASSLAMWGENEKLFF. DNA of the CDR3: TGTGCCAGCAGCTTAGCGATGTGGGGGGAGAATGAAAAACTGTTTTTT.

The chain uses TRBV29-1 and TRBJ2-7; TRBD1 might be the D (7 bases). This CDR3 spans 17 amino acids. The V end lost 3 bases, the J end lost 2 bases, and 23 bases lay between the germline ends. CDR1 SQVTM and CDR2 ANQGSEA come from the germline V gene. The DNA for the CDR3 is TGCAGCGTTGAGTCGGTTGGCGGGGACAGCGATGCCTACGAGCAGTACTTC. It encodes CSVESVGGDSDAYEQYF.

The chain recombines TRBV18 with TRBJ1-1; D unresolved. Germline V gives CDR1 KGHSH, CDR2 LQKENI. The CDR3 runs 13 residues. Trimming stripped 6 bases from V and 11 bases from J, with 19 bases between. CDR3 coding DNA: TGTGCCAGCTCTCGACGGACGGACGCTGGGGCTTTCTTT. Protein: CASSRRTDAGAFF.

The rearrangement joins TRBV6-4 to TRBJ2-3, with D tentatively TRBD1 (6 bases). Trimming pared 0 bases from V and 3 bases from J, leaving 10 bases between. From germline, CDR1 is MRHNA and CDR2 SNTAGT. This CDR3 spans 15 amino acids. DNA for the CDR3: TGTGCCAGCAGTGACTCGTCCAGGGGTACAGATACGCAGTATTTT. This translates into CASSDSSRGTDTQYF.

The rearrangement links TRBV7-2 to TRBJ2-3; D gene uncertain. Germline values: CDR1 SGHTA, CDR2 FQGNSA. V shed 4 bases and J shed 0 bases, with 11 bases lying between them. This CDR3 region has 15 residues. The CDR3 DNA reads as TGTGCCAGCAGCTCGTCGGGTATCAGCACAGATACGCAGTATTTT. Its protein product is CASSSSGISTDTQYF.

V gene TRBV6-1 combines with J gene TRBJ2-1, with TRBD1 as a possible D gene (5 bases). In germline, CDR1 is MNHNS, CDR2 SASEGT. V was pared by 2 bases and J by 4 bases, with 12 bases between. The CDR3 has 15 amino acids. CDR3 sequence: CASSESAGPYNEQFF. The CDR3 DNA reads as TGTGCCAGCAGTGAATCGGCAGGGCCATACAATGAGCAGTTCTTC.

The rearrangement links TRBV27 to TRBJ2-1; TRBD2 matches 10 bases. The CDR3 loop spans 16 amino acids. The ends lost 2 bases at V and 4 bases at J; junction bases unmatched: 5. Per the germline V gene, CDR1 is MNHEY and CDR2 is SMNVEV (reference sequence). DNA of the CDR3: TGTGCCAGCAGTTTACACCTAGCGGGAGCTTACAATGAGCAGTTCTTC. Encoded protein: CASSLHLAGAYNEQFF.